Listed below are T cell receptor beta chains from one sample, sequenced in a study of Ad26.COV2.S vaccination and SARS-CoV-2 variants. Measured with immunoSEQ multiplex PCR; TCRdb has only the in-frame clones, and not every one. This sample has a few hundred thousand clones; 87% occur once, and the top ten carry 2.9%. This sample comprised peripheral blood, obtained in a trial of Ad26.COV2.S vaccine versus placebo. The origin of the receptors is a person aged 18-60 years who received the Ad26.COV2.S COVID-19 vaccine or a placebo. Both conserved end residues are part of each CDR3. Fields, in order: CDR3 DNA, CDR3 protein, clone size, V gene, J gene, D gene. D genes are given only for firm matches. Clone size, where shown, is once, few, many, or a class for clones that have expanded.

DNA: TGCAGTGCTAGTATGGCTCTACTAGGGGAGCTGTACGAGCAGTACTTC
CDR3: CSASMALLGELYEQYF
size: -
V: TRBV20-1
J: TRBJ2-7
D: -

DNA: TGTGCCAGCAGCTTAGGATCCCTGGGGGTCTCTGGAAACACCATATATTTT
CDR3: CASSLGSLGVSGNTIYF
size: -
V: TRBV11-2
J: TRBJ1-3
D: -

DNA: TGCGCCAGCAGCTTGGCCTCGACGGAATACAATGAGCAGTTCTTC
CDR3: CASSLASTEYNEQFF
size: once
V: TRBV5-1
J: TRBJ2-1
D: -

DNA: TGTGCCAGCAGTTACGGGTGGGGACGAACGGGAGAGCAGTACTTC
CDR3: CASSYGWGRTGEQYF
size: -
V: TRBV6-2/TRBV6-3
J: TRBJ2-7
D: -

DNA: TGCAGTGCGCTAAAGTCAGATACGCAGTATTTT
CDR3: CSALKSDTQYF
size: -
V: TRBV20-1
J: TRBJ2-3
D: -

DNA: TGCGCCAGCAGCTTGTTGGGACTAGCGGGGGGCACCATCACGGCCAAAAACATTCAGTACTTC
CDR3: CASSLLGLAGGTITAKNIQYF
size: -
V: TRBV5-1
J: TRBJ2-4
D: TRBD2

DNA: TGTGCCAGCAAGCTGGACAGGGGCACAGATACGCAGTATTTT
CDR3: CASKLDRGTDTQYF
size: -
V: TRBV2
J: TRBJ2-3
D: TRBD1

DNA: TGTGCCAGCACCTCCGGGACTAGCGGGGGGCGATCCTACGAGCAGTACTTC
CDR3: CASTSGTSGGRSYEQYF
size: -
V: TRBV4-2
J: TRBJ2-7
D: TRBD2

DNA: TGTGCCAGCAGTCAACGGACGGCTAGCAATCAGCCCCAGCATTTT
CDR3: CASSQRTASNQPQHF
size: few
V: TRBV6-2/TRBV6-3
J: TRBJ1-5
D: -

DNA: TGTGCCAGCAGCTTAGAATCTGGGGGGAGACGCAATGAGCAGTTCTTC
CDR3: CASSLESGGRRNEQFF
size: -
V: TRBV7-9
J: TRBJ2-1
D: -

DNA: TGTGCCAGCAGTTTCCCCGATCAGCCCCAGCATTTT
CDR3: CASSFPDQPQHF
size: -
V: TRBV27
J: TRBJ1-5
D: -

DNA: TGCAGCGTTGAACCACCGACAGGACAAGAGACCCAGTACTTC
CDR3: CSVEPPTGQETQYF
size: once
V: TRBV29-1
J: TRBJ2-5
D: -

DNA: TGTGCCAGCTCTCGACAGGGGGACAATTCACCCCTCCACTTT
CDR3: CASSRQGDNSPLHF
size: -
V: TRBV18
J: TRBJ1-6
D: TRBD1

DNA: TGTGCCAGTAGTGTGGGGACCCCCTCCTACGAGCAGTACTTC
CDR3: CASSVGTPSYEQYF
size: once
V: TRBV19
J: TRBJ2-7
D: -

DNA: TGTGCCAGCAGCCAAGTTGGCAGGGGGCTCTATGGCTACACCTTC
CDR3: CASSQVGRGLYGYTF
size: few
V: TRBV3-1/TRBV3-2
J: TRBJ1-2
D: TRBD1

DNA: TGCGCCAGCAGCCAAGATCTTCGGGCAGCAGATGAAAAACTGTTTTTT
CDR3: CASSQDLRAADEKLFF
size: -
V: TRBV4-3
J: TRBJ1-4
D: -

DNA: TGCGCCAGCACCAGAGGTCCGGGGGAGAACACTGAAGCTTTCTTT
CDR3: CASTRGPGENTEAFF
size: -
V: TRBV4-1
J: TRBJ1-1
D: -

DNA: TGTGCCAGCAGCTTAGAAACAGCGGGAGGGCCCGGAGATACGCAGTATTTT
CDR3: CASSLETAGGPGDTQYF
size: once
V: TRBV7-2
J: TRBJ2-3
D: TRBD2

DNA: TGTGCCAGTAGTATGGGGACCGGGTTCTCCGGATATGAAAAACTGTTTTTT
CDR3: CASSMGTGFSGYEKLFF
size: -
V: TRBV19
J: TRBJ1-4
D: -

DNA: TGTGCCAGCAGGCCGGGGGATGGTTTGTTCTTC
CDR3: CASRPGDGLFF
size: -
V: TRBV28
J: TRBJ2-1
D: -

DNA: TGTGCCAGCAGCTTAGGGGGACAGGGAGCCGGGAGGGGATGGGAAAAACTGTTTTTT
CDR3: CASSLGGQGAGRGWEKLFF
size: -
V: TRBV7-9
J: TRBJ1-4
D: TRBD1

DNA: TGTGCCAGCAGCTTGGTTTCAGGACAGGGGAACTATGGCTACACCTTC
CDR3: CASSLVSGQGNYGYTF
size: -
V: TRBV5-4
J: TRBJ1-2
D: TRBD1

DNA: TGTGCCAGCAGCCCGAGCGGGGGGGCCTACAATGAGCAGTTCTTC
CDR3: CASSPSGGAYNEQFF
size: -
V: TRBV7-8
J: TRBJ2-1
D: TRBD2

DNA: TGTGCCAGCAGCCAAGAGGTCGCCAATTCACCCCTCCACTTT
CDR3: CASSQEVANSPLHF
size: -
V: TRBV4-2
J: TRBJ1-6
D: -

DNA: TGCAGCGCAGAACCGGGACAGGGATGGTCCTACAATGAGCAGTTCTTC
CDR3: CSAEPGQGWSYNEQFF
size: -
V: TRBV29-1
J: TRBJ2-1
D: TRBD1

DNA: TGTGCCACCAGTGACCACAGGGGGCAAGCCGACAATGAGCAGTTCTTC
CDR3: CATSDHRGQADNEQFF
size: -
V: TRBV24-1
J: TRBJ2-1
D: TRBD1

DNA: TGTGCCTGGGGTCTTCCGCCAAAGAGGGTAGAGGTAGCTTTCTTT
CDR3: CAWGLPPKRVEVAFF
size: -
V: TRBV30
J: TRBJ1-1
D: -

DNA: TGCAGTGCTGGACTGACAGGTCAGCAGTTCTTC
CDR3: CSAGLTGQQFF
size: -
V: TRBV20-1
J: TRBJ2-1
D: -

DNA: TGTGCCAGCAGCCAAGAGTCGGGGATTTACGACAATCAGCCCCAGCATTTT
CDR3: CASSQESGIYDNQPQHF
size: -
V: TRBV4-2
J: TRBJ1-5
D: -

DNA: TGTGCCAGCAGCCAGACCTCAGGGGCTCGGTCTGAGACCCAGTACTTC
CDR3: CASSQTSGARSETQYF
size: -
V: TRBV3-1/TRBV3-2
J: TRBJ2-5
D: -

DNA: TGTGCCAGCAGTGACGGGGAGGGGACCTATGGCTACACCTTC
CDR3: CASSDGEGTYGYTF
size: once
V: TRBV6-4
J: TRBJ1-2
D: -

DNA: TGTGCCAGCAGTTCCCTCCCGGACATCTCCTACGAGCAGTACTTC
CDR3: CASSSLPDISYEQYF
size: -
V: TRBV6-2/TRBV6-3
J: TRBJ2-7
D: -

DNA: TGTGCCAGCAGTGAAGGAGGCAGGAGGAATCAGCCCCAGCATTTT
CDR3: CASSEGGRRNQPQHF
size: -
V: TRBV2
J: TRBJ1-5
D: -

DNA: TGTGCCAGCTCACCATCGGCAGCCTATGGCTACACCTTC
CDR3: CASSPSAAYGYTF
size: few
V: TRBV18
J: TRBJ1-2
D: -

DNA: TGTGCCAGCAGCCAAGATCAGCGGGACGGGGGCACCGGGGAGCTGTTTTTT
CDR3: CASSQDQRDGGTGELFF
size: -
V: TRBV3-1/TRBV3-2
J: TRBJ2-2
D: TRBD2

DNA: TGCAGCGTTGAGCCCAAGATCCGGGACGAGCAGTTCTTC
CDR3: CSVEPKIRDEQFF
size: -
V: TRBV29-1
J: TRBJ2-1
D: -

DNA: TGTGCCAGCAGCTTAGTACTGGGGGGCACAGATACGCAGTATTTT
CDR3: CASSLVLGGTDTQYF
size: once
V: TRBV11-2
J: TRBJ2-3
D: -

DNA: TGTGCTAGTGGTTTGGTAGTACGTGGACTAGCGGGGGGGAACACCGGGGAGCTGTTTTTT
CDR3: CASGLVVRGLAGGNTGELFF
size: -
V: TRBV12-5
J: TRBJ2-2
D: TRBD2